The 17 T cell receptor beta chains listed next were all sequenced from one sample in a study of cytomegalovirus exposure and HLA in healthy donors. Both 60 Vbeta primers and 13 Jbeta primers went into the PCR. The table came from immunoSEQ multiplex PCR; TCRdb's copy has only in-frame clones and leaves some out. Of some 120,000 clones listed, roughly 78% are singletons. The sequencing sample was made of PBMCs. Receptors originate from a male donor in good health and CMV-seronegative.

The genes are TRBV5-5 and TRBJ2-7; 7 positions agree with TRBD1. CDR1 and CDR2 (germline): SGHKS, YYEKEE (reference sequence). V shed 4 bases, J shed 7 bases, and the junction held 11 bases outside the gene matches. This CDR3 contains 14 residues. The chain's CDR3 is CASSRVGQAGEQYF. The CDR3 coding sequence is TGTGCCAGCAGCCGGGTAGGACAGGCCGGAGAGCAGTACTTC.

V is TRBV27 and J is TRBJ2-2; the match to TRBD2 covers 11 bases. The CDR3 is 15 amino acids. Per germline, CDR1 MNHEY and CDR2 SMNVEV (reference sequence). V shed 6 bases and J 2 bases; nucleotides not matched to a gene: 2. CDR3 in amino acids: CASRLAGANTGELFF. The CDR3 DNA follows: TGTGCCAGCAGACTAGCGGGAGCCAACACCGGGGAGCTGTTTTTT.

J is TRBJ1-1 and V is TRBV18; no reliable D call. The V gene lost 4 bases and the J gene lost 1 base, with 10 bases spanning the gap. CDR3 size: 14 residues. The V gene's germline CDR1 is KGHSH and CDR2 LQKENI. The chain's CDR3 is CASSRDIQNTEAFF. The CDR3 nucleotides read TGTGCCAGCTCACGCGACATCCAGAACACTGAAGCTTTCTTT. The full variable domain, completed using reference TRBV18 and TRBJ1-1, is NAGVMQNPRHLVRRRGQEARLRCSPMKGHSHVYWYRQLPEEGLKFMVYLQKENIIDESGMPKERFSAEFPKEGPSILRIQQVVRGDSAAYFCASSRDIQNTEAFFGQGTRLTVV.

DNA for the CDR3: TGTGCCAGTAGTACTCCGAGGACTACCCATTTCTCCTACAATGAGCAGTTCTTC. This gives the protein CASSTPRTTHFSYNEQFF. The chain uses TRBV19 and TRBJ2-1, with TRBD2 as a possible D gene (6 bases). Trimming stripped 4 bases from V and 0 bases from J, with 19 bases between. CDR1 LNHDA and CDR2 SQIVND come from the germline V gene (reference sequence). The CDR3 is made up of 18 amino acids.

The CDR3 spells CASAPALGLAGVAGGTGELFF. The CDR3 DNA sequence: TGTGCTAGTGCCCCCGCTTTGGGACTAGCGGGAGTGGCGGGAGGCACCGGGGAGCTGTTTTTT. The V call is TRBV12-5, the J call TRBJ2-2, with 14 bases lining up with TRBD2. Looked up from germline, CDR1 is LGHNT and CDR2 is FRNRAP. The CDR3 is 21 amino acids. V lost 7 bases and J lost 4; bases outside the gene matches: 20.

There are a few counts of this clone. V gene TRBV5-6 combines with J gene TRBJ1-5, with D perhaps matching TRBD1 (5 bases). Germline CDR1 and CDR2: SGHDT and YYEEEE. This CDR3 is 12 amino acids long. Trimming stripped 7 bases from V and 5 bases from J, with 10 bases between. The CDR3 loop is CASGSRDQPQHF. The CDR3 nucleotides read TGTGCCAGCGGCTCCAGGGATCAGCCCCAGCATTTT.

The genes are TRBV19 and TRBJ1-3; possibly TRBD1 for D (5 bases). Trimming left V 5 bases short and J 0 bases short, with 11 bases between. CDR1 LNHDA and CDR2 SQIVND come from the germline V gene (reference sequence). The CDR3 has 15 residues. CDR3 in amino acids: CASSADRRSGNTIYF. In DNA, the CDR3 is TGTGCCAGTAGTGCAGACAGACGCTCTGGAAACACCATATATTTT.

This rearrangement joins TRBV7-2 to TRBJ2-5, with 9 bases matching TRBD1. V shed 2 bases, J shed 5 bases, and the junction held 6 bases outside the gene matches. The CDR3 is made up of 15 amino acids. CDR1 is SGHTA, CDR2 FQGNSA, per germline. This chain's CDR3 is CASSLWDRESETQYF. DNA of the CDR3: TGTGCCAGCAGCTTATGGGACAGGGAGTCGGAGACCCAGTACTTC.

The chain links TRBV10-2 to TRBJ2-1; D gene uncertain. The germline gives CDR1 WSHSY, CDR2 SAAADI. This CDR3 has 11 amino acids. V lost 7 bases, J lost 2 bases, and 3 bases lay in between. Written as DNA, the CDR3 is TGCGCCAGCACCACCTACAATGAGCAGTTCTTC. Amino acids: CASTTYNEQFF.

This clone was seen a handful of times. The rearrangement joins TRBV7-2 to TRBJ2-1, with D perhaps TRBD2 (6 bases). The germline V gene has CDR1 SGHTA and CDR2 FQGNSA. The CDR3 is 16 residues long. The V gene lost 1 base and the J gene lost 4 bases, with 14 bases spanning the gap. The CDR3 DNA sequence: TGTGCCAGCAGCTTAGTAGCGGACTTTACTTACAATGAGCAGTTCTTC. Its translation: CASSLVADFTYNEQFF.

The V and J genes are TRBV11-3 and TRBJ2-2, with D possibly TRBD2 on 5 matching bases. Germline loops: CDR1 SGHNT, CDR2 YENEEA. Between the trimmed V and J ends, which lost 5 bases and 0 bases, there was a span of 13 bases. The CDR3 loop spans 16 amino acids. DNA of the CDR3: TGTGCCAGCAGCCTCGGCGGAGGCGCGAACACCGGGGAGCTGTTTTTT. Translating it yields CASSLGGGANTGELFF.

The V and J genes are TRBV7-2 and TRBJ1-1; D is perhaps TRBD1 (5 bases). The CDR3 is 15 residues long. Between the trimmed V and J ends, which lost 5 bases and 4 bases, there was a span of 17 bases. Germline-derived CDR1 and CDR2 are SGHTA and FQGNSA. The CDR3 region has the DNA TGTGCCAGCAGCGCTAGACAGTCTAAGGGCACTGAAGCTTTCTTT. It specifies CASSARQSKGTEAFF.

The genes are TRBV29-1 and TRBJ2-5, with D perhaps matching TRBD1 (5 bases). V was shortened by 2 bases and J by 7 bases, with 11 bases between the two germline ends. CDR1 and CDR2 (germline): SQVTM, ANQGSEA. This CDR3 contains 12 residues. As DNA, the CDR3 is TGCAGCGTTGAAATACAGGCTGGGACCCAGTACTTC. The encoded protein is CSVEIQAGTQYF.

This rearrangement joins TRBV6-4 to TRBJ2-1; D ambiguous. The germline V gene has CDR1 MRHNA and CDR2 SNTAGT. The CDR3 runs 13 residues. Trimming removed 0 bases from V and 6 bases from J, with 6 bases in between. The CDR3 DNA sequence: TGTGCCAGCAGTGACTCTGCGTCCAATGAGCAGTTCTTC. The encoded protein is CASSDSASNEQFF.

The CDR3 sequence is CAWSVFGGGNQPQHF. The CDR3, as DNA: TGTGCCTGGAGTGTCTTCGGTGGAGGCAATCAGCCCCAGCATTTT. V gene TRBV30 combines with J gene TRBJ1-5; D unresolved. The CDR3 loop spans 15 amino acids. Germline V CDR1 and CDR2: GTSNPN, SVGIG (reference sequence). Between the trimmed V and J ends, which lost 0 bases and 2 bases, there was a span of 11 bases.

The chain employs TRBV9 and TRBJ2-7, with no clear D. The CDR3 has 14 residues. V lost 0 bases and J lost 3, with 10 bases in between. CDR1 and CDR2 (germline): SGDLS, YYNGEE. The CDR3 region is CASSVGPSNYEQYF. DNA of the CDR3: TGTGCCAGCAGCGTAGGTCCGTCTAACTACGAGCAGTACTTC.

For this clone: Germline and junction disagree at one end, which may indicate a read error. Here the CDR3 DNA reads TGTACCAGCAGTTACTCCGGGGATGAGCAGTTCTTC. This codes for CTSSYSGDEQFF. The rearrangement uses TRBV6-6 and TRBJ2-1; weak D call: TRBD2 (5 bases). From germline, CDR1 is MNHNY and CDR2 SVGAGI (reference sequence). The CDR3 contains 12 residues.